The text below deals with one T cell receptor beta chain. PCR employed 60 Vbeta and 13 Jbeta primers. This table comes from immunoSEQ multiplex PCR, and its TCRdb copy is limited to in-frame clones, with some not included. The sample carries 100,000 to 150,000 clones, about three quarters recorded once. The entry originates in a study of cytomegalovirus exposure and HLA in healthy donors. Per the germline V gene, CDR1 is SGHDT and CDR2 is YYEEEE. This CDR3 comprises 17 residues. V lost 0 bases, J lost 8 bases, and 15 bases stayed unmatched. The specimen was PBMCs. V usage is TRBV5-6 and J usage is TRBJ2-3, with 7 bases fitting TRBD2. The TCR originated in a woman aged 35 to 49 in good health and CMV-seronegative. The CDR3 DNA follows: TGTGCCAGCAGCTTGGGAGCCGGTGGGAGGGCCGGGCGTACGCAGTATTTT. Its translation: CASSLGAGGRAGRTQYF.